The source of this T cell receptor beta chain is a study of cytomegalovirus exposure and HLA in healthy donors. Primers included in the PCR were 60 Vbeta and 13 Jbeta primers. The repertoire was sequenced with immunoSEQ multiplex PCR; TCRdb's copy has only in-frame clones and lacks some. The table records 200,000 to 250,000 clones, roughly 84% of them present only once. Germline V CDR1 and CDR2: MGHDK, SYGVNS. The CDR3 has 16 residues. Trimming took 2 bases from V and 2 from J; bases not matched to a gene: 7. Source material: PBMCs. The TCR sequence derives from a human donor in good health. This chain joins TRBV25-1 and TRBJ2-5; the match to TRBD1 covers 8 bases. The DNA of the CDR3 is TGTGCCAGCAGTGAAGTAACCCGGACAGGGCAAGAGACCCAGTACTTC. Translation: CASSEVTRTGQETQYF.